The text below deals with one T cell receptor (beta chain). Its antigen is unidentified. The sample is drawn from a study of Tregs in tolerant kidney transplant recipients. Points from the study as a whole: Expanding Tregs on activated donor B cells appeared to best identify donor-specific TCRbeta clones. The small number of patients limits these findings pending further validation.

The CDR3 spans 15 residues. From germline, CDR1 is SGDLS and CDR2 YYNGEE. V shed 0 bases, J shed 3 bases, and the junction held 6 bases outside the gene matches. The protocol was immunoSEQ multiplex PCR, while the TCRdb copy is restricted to in-frame clones and leaves out a portion. The sample lists 92,000 or so clones, approximately 94% seen once, with roughly 5% in the top ten. This chain uses TRBV9 with TRBJ2-7; 7 nucleotides line up with TRBD2. Material for sequencing was CD8+ T cells from blood. This receptor was identified in a human donor in good health. This chain's CDR3 is CASSVGGGSFYEQYF. CDR3 bases: TGTGCCAGCAGCGTAGGCGGCGGGAGCTTCTACGAGCAGTACTTC.